This record looks at one TCR beta chain sequence and its context. Its antigen is undetermined. This specimen belongs to a study of T cell repertoires in cytomegalovirus infection. Study-wide background: Indications of both CMV infection and matching HLA type were provided by public TCR beta signatures. Overall study findings and caveats: Frequencies of public TCR beta families were cumulated, and this identified carriers of CMV plus the relevant HLA. HLA-C-restricted CMV clonotypes gave the most frequent clonotype in two of eight donors.

Via MiXCR, TCRdb re-called the reads, giving one row per CDR3 protein. The sample has some 160,000 distinct CDR3 sequences, roughly 15% seen once. Germline CDR1 reads SQVTM; CDR2 reads ANQGSEA. V lost 4 bases, J lost 6 bases, and 18 bases lay in between. The CDR3 spans 14 residues. Material for sequencing was CD8+ T cells from PBMCs. The receptor was derived from a human donor in good health (CMV status not recorded). Some clones in this sample may be carry-over from other donors' samples. V is TRBV29-1 and J is TRBJ1-2, with a weak D call TRBD1 (6 bases). This chain's CDR3 is CSVVRGGGSHGYTF. CDR3 nucleotide sequence: TGCAGCGTTGTACGAGGGGGGGGTTCTCATGGCTACACCTTC.